One and the same sample provided the 20 T cell receptor beta chains below, sequenced in a study of cytomegalovirus exposure and HLA in healthy donors (dated by TCRdb to 2016 to 2017). Library generation was performed with the immunoSEQ multiplex PCR assay. A mixture of 60 forward primers for TCR Vbeta segments and 13 reverse primers for TCR Jbeta segments was used in the multiplex PCR. What TCRdb holds here is the immuneACCESS table cut down to in-frame rearrangements. Part of the clones is not present; checked against another copy, under half of the missing clones reflect an unresolved V gene, and the others are unexplained. For this sample the table gives some 100,000 clones, of which 65% to 85% were detected only once. The ten biggest clones cover 12% to 15% of the sample. Sequenced sample: PBMCs. The receptors originated from a woman aged 70-85 years in good health and CMV-seropositive.

The chain carries TRBV7-6 and TRBJ2-7; D is perhaps TRBD2 (6 bases). V dropped 0 bases and J dropped 7 bases, with 13 bases sitting between them. Germline loops: CDR1 SGHVS, CDR2 FNYEAQ. The length of the CDR3 is 14 residues. The CDR3 sequence: CASSLARTGGEQYF. In nucleotides, the CDR3 is TGTGCCAGCAGCTTAGCGCGGACTGGGGGGGAGCAGTACTTC.

The chain couples TRBV7-9 to TRBJ2-2; D might be TRBD2 (6 bases). Germline V gives CDR1 SEHNR, CDR2 FQNEAQ (reference sequence). The CDR3 has 15 residues. The ends were cut back, 4 bases at V and 0 bases at J, with 9 bases in the middle. The CDR3 bases are TGTGCCAGCAGCTCACTAGCTCCGAACACCGGGGAGCTGTTTTTT. Residues: CASSSLAPNTGELFF. Using reference TRBV7-9 and TRBJ2-2 for the parts outside the CDR3, the full variable domain is DTGVSQNPRHKITKRGQNVTFRCDPISEHNRLYWYRQTLGQGPEFLTYFQNEAQLEKSRLLSDRFSAERPKGSFSTLEIQRTEQGDSAMYLCASSSLAPNTGELFFGEGSRLTVL.

This clone was seen a few times. The chain employs TRBV19 and TRBJ2-1; 9 positions match TRBD2. The CDR3 totals 14 residues. Germline assignment: CDR1 LNHDA and CDR2 SQIVND (reference sequence). The V and J ends lost 11 bases and 7 bases, in that order; junction bases with no gene match: 12. In DNA form, the CDR3 reads TGTGCCTCAAGGGGTAGCGGGAGCAAAAATGAGCAGTTCTTC. Residues: CASRGSGSKNEQFF.

This clone was seen only a few times. The chain uses TRBV4-1 and TRBJ1-2; D not certain. The V gene's germline CDR1 is MGHRA and CDR2 YSYEKL. CDR3 size: 15 residues. The V and J ends lost 3 bases and 11 bases respectively, with 22 bases between them. The CDR3 spells CASSQERWRVDWYTF. As DNA, the CDR3 is TGCGCCAGCAGCCAGGAGAGATGGCGGGTGGATTGGTACACCTTC.

This clone was counted between two and nine times. One junction end does not reproduce the germline sequence, and a read error may be involved. This chain links TRBV7-7 with TRBJ2-2; TRBD1 might be the D (6 bases). CDR3 size: 16 residues. Looked up from germline, CDR1 is SSHAT and CDR2 is FNYEAQ (reference sequence). CDR3 nucleotides: TGTGCTAGCAGCTCCGGACAGTCGGGCTTTAGCGGGGAGCTGTTTTTT. Encoded protein: CASSSGQSGFSGELFF.

Notes on this clone: Other nucleotide sequences from this sample produce the same CDR3. The V gene is TRBV2, the J gene TRBJ2-7; 7 nucleotides line up with TRBD1. CDR1 is SNHLY and CDR2 is FYNNEI in the germline V gene. The CDR3 has 13 amino acids. The ends lost 4 bases at V and 1 base at J; junction bases unmatched: 1. The CDR3 DNA reads TGTGCCAGCAGTGTGACAGGGTCCTACGAGCAGTACTTC. This gives the protein CASSVTGSYEQYF.

The rearrangement uses TRBV28 and TRBJ1-3; 8 bases line up with TRBD1. V shed 3 bases, J shed 4 bases, and the junction held 2 bases outside the gene matches. CDR1 is MDHEN, CDR2 SYDVKM, per germline. The CDR3 is 14 residues long. This CDR3 reads CASSLDRAGNTIYF. The CDR3 DNA sequence: TGTGCCAGCAGTTTGGACAGGGCAGGAAACACCATATATTTT.

The chain combines TRBV5-4 with TRBJ2-3; 9 bases align to TRBD2. The CDR3 contains 16 residues. Per germline, CDR1 SGHNT and CDR2 YYREEE (reference sequence). V shed 4 bases, J shed 5 bases, and the junction held 11 bases outside the gene matches. CDR3 DNA sequence: TGTGCCAGCAGCCGCGGAGGAGCGGGGGGAGGAGATACGCAGTATTTT. As protein: CASSRGGAGGGDTQYF. Together with reference TRBV5-4 and TRBJ2-3, the CDR3 gives the full variable domain: ETGVTQSPTHLIKTRGQQVTLRCSSQSGHNTVSWYQQALGQGPQFIFQYYREEENGRGNFPPRFSGLQFPNYSSELNVNALELDDSALYLCASSRGGAGGGDTQYFGPGTRLTVL.

The J gene is TRBJ1-2, the V gene TRBV27; TRBD1 is a possible D gene (5 bases). Trimming cost V 1 base and J 8 bases, with 17 bases left between them. This CDR3 contains 15 residues. Per germline, CDR1 MNHEY and CDR2 SMNVEV (reference sequence). The CDR3 sequence is CASSLWAGRREGYTF. CDR3 bases: TGTGCCAGCAGTTTATGGGCAGGGAGGCGGGAAGGCTACACCTTC.

The chain has TRBV10-3 and TRBJ1-2; 7 bases are shared with TRBD1. Per germline, CDR1 ENHRY and CDR2 SYGVKD. The CDR3 runs 17 residues. With 8 bases clipped from V and 0 bases from J, the junction kept 15 bases outside the gene matches. CDR3 sequence reads: CAIPAKIGTAANYGYTF. CDR3 sequence (DNA): TGTGCCATCCCTGCAAAGATTGGGACAGCCGCTAACTATGGCTACACCTTC.

V is TRBV25-1 and J is TRBJ1-3; TRBD1 agrees at 9 bases. Trimming cost V 0 bases and J 4 bases; bases outside gene matches: 7. This CDR3 spans 17 amino acids. The germline gives CDR1 MGHDK, CDR2 SYGVNS. The CDR3 coding sequence is TGTGCCAGCAGTGAATACTCGGCCGGGACAGGGGGAAACACCATATATTTT. Translating it yields CASSEYSAGTGGNTIYF. The variable domain in full, completed from reference TRBV25-1 and TRBJ1-3, reads EADIYQTPRYLVIGTGKKITLECSQTMGHDKMYWYQQDPGMELHLIHYSYGVNSTEKGDLSSESTVSRIRTEHFPLTLESARPSHTSQYLCASSEYSAGTGGNTIYFGEGSWLTVV.

This chain's CDR3 is CASSPTTTGDYGYTF. The CDR3 coding sequence is TGTGCCAGCAGCCCAACCACGACAGGGGACTATGGCTACACCTTC. The chain joins TRBV9 to TRBJ1-2, with TRBD1 matching over 8 bases. Trimming took 4 bases from V and 3 from J; bases not matched to a gene: 8. Germline V gene lookup returns CDR1 SGDLS and CDR2 YYNGEE. The CDR3 spans 15 residues.

The J gene is TRBJ1-1, the V gene TRBV27; 8 bases fit TRBD1. The length of the CDR3 is 14 residues. After removal of 5 bases from V and 4 bases from J, the junction contained 6 bases not matched to a gene. Germline V gene sequence: CDR1 MNHEY, CDR2 SMNVEV (reference sequence). CDR3 sequence (DNA): TGTGCCAGCAGTACGACAGGGGAGGGCACTGAAGCTTTCTTT. Translated, it gives CASSTTGEGTEAFF.

The chain employs TRBV9 and TRBJ2-5; 8 bases are shared with TRBD1. J was trimmed by 5 bases and V by 4 bases; bases with no gene match: 10. Germline lookup yields CDR1 SGDLS and CDR2 YYNGEE. The CDR3 contains 15 residues. CDR3 region: CASSPRQGKEETQYF. The CDR3 DNA follows: TGTGCCAGCAGCCCGCGACAGGGGAAGGAGGAGACCCAGTACTTC.

The genes are TRBV6-1 and TRBJ1-2; 8 bases match TRBD1. This CDR3 spans 14 amino acids. CDR1 and CDR2 from the germline V gene are MNHNS and SASEGT. The trim removed 5 bases at V and 8 bases at J, leaving 10 bases unmatched. The CDR3 spells CASSKGQGPIGYTF. The CDR3 DNA sequence: TGTGCCAGCAGTAAAGGACAGGGTCCGATCGGCTACACCTTC.

This chain connects TRBV7-2 to TRBJ1-5, with TRBD1 matching over 9 bases. The CDR3 totals 17 residues. Germline loops: CDR1 SGHTA, CDR2 FQGNSA. Trimming removed 5 bases from V and 0 bases from J; junction bases left unmatched: 8. This CDR3 reads CASSQNTGGNSNQPQHF. The DNA for the CDR3 is TGTGCCAGCAGCCAGAACACAGGGGGCAATAGCAATCAGCCCCAGCATTTT. Full variable domain (rest looked up from reference TRBV7-2 and TRBJ1-5): GAGVSQSPSNKVTEKGKDVELRCDPISGHTALYWYRQSLGQGLEFLIYFQGNSAPDKSGLPSDRFSAERTGGSVSTLTIQRTQQEDSAVYLCASSQNTGGNSNQPQHFGDGTRLSIL.

This clone came up a few times. The chain couples TRBV11-2 to TRBJ2-1; possibly TRBD1 for D (5 bases). V was trimmed by 4 bases and J by 5 bases, leaving 12 bases between them. Germline V gene lookup returns CDR1 SGHAT and CDR2 FQNNGV. The CDR3 consists of 14 residues. CDR3 region: CASSSREADNEQFF. As DNA, the CDR3 is TGTGCCAGCAGCTCCAGGGAAGCAGACAATGAGCAGTTCTTC.

J is TRBJ2-2 and V is TRBV11-3; weak D call: TRBD1 (5 bases). CDR1 is SGHNT and CDR2 is YENEEA in the germline V gene. The CDR3 consists of 13 residues. V lost 6 bases and J lost 4, with 9 bases in between. Here the CDR3 reads CASRATATGELFF. The CDR3 region has the DNA TGTGCCAGCAGGGCGACAGCCACCGGGGAGCTGTTTTTT.

The rearrangement joins TRBV4-3 to TRBJ2-3, with TRBD2 matching 8 bases. Germline V gene lookup returns CDR1 LGHNA and CDR2 YSLEER. The V segment lost 2 bases and the J segment 2 bases; nucleotides outside the gene matches: 15. The CDR3 has 19 amino acids. CDR3 residues: CASSQRLLRGAPDTDTQYF. The CDR3 region has the DNA TGCGCCAGCAGCCAAAGGCTTTTGCGGGGGGCCCCAGACACAGATACGCAGTATTTT.

The chain couples TRBV2 to TRBJ2-1; 16 positions agree with TRBD2. The V segment lost 6 bases and the J segment 4 bases; nucleotides outside the gene matches: 6. This CDR3 spans 17 amino acids. Germline values: CDR1 SNHLY, CDR2 FYNNEI. CDR3 in amino acids: CASRAGTSGRVYNEQFF. The CDR3 DNA is TGTGCCAGCAGGGCCGGGACTAGCGGGAGGGTGTACAATGAGCAGTTCTTC.